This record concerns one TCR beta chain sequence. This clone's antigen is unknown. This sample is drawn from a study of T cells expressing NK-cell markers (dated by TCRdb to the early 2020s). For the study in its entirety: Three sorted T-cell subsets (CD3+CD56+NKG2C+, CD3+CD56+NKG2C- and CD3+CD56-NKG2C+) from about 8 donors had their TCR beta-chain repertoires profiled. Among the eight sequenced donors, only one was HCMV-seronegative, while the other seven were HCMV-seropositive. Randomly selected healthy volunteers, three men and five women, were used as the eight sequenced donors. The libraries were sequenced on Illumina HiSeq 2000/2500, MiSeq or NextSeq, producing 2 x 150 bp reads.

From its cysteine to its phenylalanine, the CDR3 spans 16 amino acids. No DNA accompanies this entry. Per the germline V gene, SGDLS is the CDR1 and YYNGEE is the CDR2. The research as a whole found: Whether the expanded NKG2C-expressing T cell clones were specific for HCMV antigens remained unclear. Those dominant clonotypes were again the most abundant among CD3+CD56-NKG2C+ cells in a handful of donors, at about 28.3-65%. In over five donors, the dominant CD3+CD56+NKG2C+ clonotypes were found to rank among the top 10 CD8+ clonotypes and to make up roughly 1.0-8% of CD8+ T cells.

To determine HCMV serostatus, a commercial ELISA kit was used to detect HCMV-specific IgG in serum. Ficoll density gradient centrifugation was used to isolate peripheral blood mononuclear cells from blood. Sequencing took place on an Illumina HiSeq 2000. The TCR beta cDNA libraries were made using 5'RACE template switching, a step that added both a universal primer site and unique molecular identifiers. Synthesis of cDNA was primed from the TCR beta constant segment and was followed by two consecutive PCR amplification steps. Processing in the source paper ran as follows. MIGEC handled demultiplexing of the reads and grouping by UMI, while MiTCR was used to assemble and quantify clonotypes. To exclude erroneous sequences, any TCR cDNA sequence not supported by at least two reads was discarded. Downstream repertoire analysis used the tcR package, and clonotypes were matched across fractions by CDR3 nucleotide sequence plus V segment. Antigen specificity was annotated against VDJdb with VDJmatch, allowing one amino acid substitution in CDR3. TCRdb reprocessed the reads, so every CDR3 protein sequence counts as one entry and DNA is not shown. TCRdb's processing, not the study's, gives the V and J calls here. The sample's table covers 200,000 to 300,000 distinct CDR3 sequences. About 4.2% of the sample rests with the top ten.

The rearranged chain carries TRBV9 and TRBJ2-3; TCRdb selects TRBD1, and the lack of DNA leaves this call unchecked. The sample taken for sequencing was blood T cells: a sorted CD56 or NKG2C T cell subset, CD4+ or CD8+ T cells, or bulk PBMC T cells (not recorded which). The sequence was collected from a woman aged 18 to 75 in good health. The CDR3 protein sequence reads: CASSVAGTGTSDTQYF.